This is a list of T cell receptor beta chains from one sample in a study of shared clonotypes between healthy human individuals. Assay used: immunoSEQ multiplex PCR; TCRdb lists only in-frame clones, some missing. The table has about 500,000 clones, around 77% seen once. The sequencing input was PBMCs. These receptors all come from a woman aged 40-49 years in good health. Some clones in this sample may be carry-over from other donors' samples. Both conserved end residues are part of each CDR3. A D gene is named only where the DNA matches it firmly. The listing skips clone size in some rows; elsewhere it reads once, few, many or a size class.

v_gene	d_gene	len	abundance	j_gene	CDR3aa
TRBV29-1	TRBD1	13	NA	TRBJ2-2	CSVLTGGLGELFF
TRBV7-9	NA	13	NA	TRBJ2-3	CAKLPLGGDTQYF
TRBV30	NA	12	NA	TRBJ1-2	CAWSVTGYGYTF
TRBV2	NA	16	NA	TRBJ2-2	CASSVLGTHNTGELFF
TRBV4-1	NA	17	NA	TRBJ2-6	CASSQDPRNAGANVLTF
TRBV15	NA	15	NA	TRBJ2-7	CATSILRESSYEQYF
TRBV6-1	TRBD2	14	NA	TRBJ2-1	CASSEMGLAFEQFF
TRBV30	NA	15	NA	TRBJ2-5	CAWSVVMGGGETQYF
TRBV29-1	TRBD2	12	few	TRBJ2-1	CGGGLAGNEQFF
TRBV25-1	NA	16	few	TRBJ2-1	CASSPLAGGSYNEQFF
TRBV7-9	TRBD2	15	few	TRBJ2-5	CASSVAGGDGETQYF
TRBV2	NA	12	NA	TRBJ2-3	CASSEGTDTQYF
TRBV7-8	TRBD1	15	few	TRBJ2-2	CASSYGQGNTGELFF
TRBV5-1	TRBD2	16	NA	TRBJ2-7	CASSTGTSGYSYEQYF
TRBV19	NA	13	NA	TRBJ2-5	CASSTTSAETQYF
TRBV28	NA	13	NA	TRBJ2-1	CASSLIGNNEQFF
TRBV28	NA	13	few	TRBJ2-3	CASGSRDTDTQYF
TRBV4-2	NA	15	NA	TRBJ2-1	CASSQGGRTYNEQFF
TRBV12-5	NA	13	NA	TRBJ2-5	CASGSSGAETQYF
TRBV2	NA	16	NA	TRBJ2-7	CASSDDPATGFYEQYF
TRBV5-6	NA	16	NA	TRBJ2-1	CASSLVRAVNYNEQFF
TRBV6-4	TRBD2	13	NA	TRBJ2-1	CASSPSGNNEQFF
TRBV5-1	NA	15	NA	TRBJ2-1	CASTGGASIWNEQFF
TRBV11-3	NA	14	once	TRBJ2-3	CASSFGGYTDTQYF
TRBV30	NA	13	NA	TRBJ1-2	CAWATGPRIGYTF
TRBV27	NA	12	many	TRBJ1-1	CASSPENTEAFF
TRBV11-2	TRBD1	12	NA	TRBJ2-1	CASQHRGIEQFF
TRBV6-5	NA	13	NA	NA	CASSQGTSYEQYF
TRBV6-5	NA	15	NA	TRBJ1-2	CASSYLGGSNYGYTF
TRBV14	NA	14	NA	TRBJ2-7	CASSQYLDSYEQYF
TRBV4-1	NA	15	NA	TRBJ2-7	CASRKAGKLPYEQYF
TRBV7-3	TRBD2	16	NA	TRBJ2-1	CASSLGLAGLAGEQFF
TRBV2	TRBD1	14	NA	TRBJ2-5	CASSEQGGPETQYF
TRBV28	NA	13	few	TRBJ2-5	CASIAAGQETQYF
TRBV6-5	NA	14	NA	TRBJ1-3	CASSYSFSGNTIYF
TRBV5-4	NA	14	NA	TRBJ2-7	CASSPAAGLIEQYF
TRBV18	NA	16	NA	TRBJ1-1	CASSPNLDIMNTEAFF
TRBV7-9	TRBD2	14	NA	TRBJ2-1	CASSSGTSGDEQFF
TRBV27	TRBD1	15	once	TRBJ1-1	CASSPGTVMNTEAFF
TRBV14	TRBD2	15	once	TRBJ2-7	CASSPLLAGTYEQYF
TRBV7-9	NA	14	NA	TRBJ1-4	CASSRGRENEKLFF
TRBV21-1	NA	14	NA	TRBJ2-7	CASSKGKGSYEQYF
TRBV28	TRBD1	16	NA	TRBJ1-2	CASSSAATGQFDGYTF
TRBV5-1	NA	14	NA	TRBJ1-2	CASSEAGPRYGYTF
TRBV30	NA	14	NA	TRBJ1-1	CVWSVGLRDTEAFF
TRBV7-9	TRBD1	15	NA	TRBJ2-7	CASSAPRDRNYEQYF